This T cell receptor gamma chain derives from a study of gamma delta lymphoproliferative disorders and STAT genes. Study-level background: For the delta chain, EuroClonality-NGS standard procedure was applied. Regarding the study as a whole: Nearly all major patient gamma and delta clonotypes were public. Patient gamma repertoires clustered apart from healthy controls; delta did not. Low-frequency NGS calls may be less specific, so public or private leukemic clones need confirmation.

This clone counts as medium-sized. The antigen is unknown. TCRdb called clones anew from the multiplex PCR reads with CATT. The sample includes about 2,700 gamma-chain clones, approximately 8% seen only once; the top ten take about 17%. V dropped 6 bases and J dropped 2; count of bases not matched to a gene: 10. The CDR3 length is 15 residues. Genomic DNA from isolated PBMCs served as the sequencing template. The sequenced sample consisted of blood. This rearrangement joins TRGV11 to TRGJ1 or TRGJ2. Germline matching of the DNA provided the J gene here, since TCRdb leaves it blank. TRGV11 is labeled an ORF, and its function is uncertain. The sequence came from a human donor in good health. The CDR3 is CACWILRGDYYKKLF. The CDR3 nucleotides read TGTGCCTGCTGGATTCTAAGGGGGGATTATTATAAGAAACTCTTT.